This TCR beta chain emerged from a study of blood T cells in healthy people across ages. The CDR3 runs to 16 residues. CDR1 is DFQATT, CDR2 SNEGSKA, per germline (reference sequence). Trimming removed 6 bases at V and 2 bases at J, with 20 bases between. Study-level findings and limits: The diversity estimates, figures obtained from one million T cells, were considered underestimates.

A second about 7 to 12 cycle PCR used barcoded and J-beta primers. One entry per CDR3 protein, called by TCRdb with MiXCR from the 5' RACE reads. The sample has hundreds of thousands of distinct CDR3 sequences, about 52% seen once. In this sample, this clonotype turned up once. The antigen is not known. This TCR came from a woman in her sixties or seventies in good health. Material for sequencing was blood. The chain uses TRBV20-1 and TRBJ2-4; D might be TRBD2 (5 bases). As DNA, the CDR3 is TGCAGTGCCGAGATGAGGGCGGTAGTGTCCAAAAACATTCAGTACTTC. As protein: CSAEMRAVVSKNIQYF.